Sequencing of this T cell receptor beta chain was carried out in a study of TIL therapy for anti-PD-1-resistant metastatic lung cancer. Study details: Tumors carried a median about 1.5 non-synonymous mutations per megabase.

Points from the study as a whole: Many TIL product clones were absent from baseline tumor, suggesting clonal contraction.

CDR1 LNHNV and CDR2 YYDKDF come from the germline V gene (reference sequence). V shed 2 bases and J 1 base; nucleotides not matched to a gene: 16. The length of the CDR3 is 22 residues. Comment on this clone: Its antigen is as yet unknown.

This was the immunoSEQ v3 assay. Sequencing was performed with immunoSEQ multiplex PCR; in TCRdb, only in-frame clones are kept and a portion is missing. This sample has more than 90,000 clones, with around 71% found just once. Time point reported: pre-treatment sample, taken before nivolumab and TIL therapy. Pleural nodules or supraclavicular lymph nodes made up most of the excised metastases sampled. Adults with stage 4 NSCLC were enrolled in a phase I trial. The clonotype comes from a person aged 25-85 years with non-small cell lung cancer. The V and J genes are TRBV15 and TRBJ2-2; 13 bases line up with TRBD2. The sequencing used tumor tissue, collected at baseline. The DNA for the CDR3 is TGTGCCACCAGCAGATATACCCTCGGGACTAGCGGGAAGCGAGAGAACACCGGGGAGCTGTTTTTT. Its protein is CATSRYTLGTSGKRENTGELFF. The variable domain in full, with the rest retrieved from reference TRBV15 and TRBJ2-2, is DAMVIQNPRYQVTQFGKPVTLSCSQTLNHNVMYWYQQKSSQAPKLLFHYYDKDFNNEADTPDNFQSRRPNTSFCFLDIRSPGLGDTAMYLCATSRYTLGTSGKRENTGELFFGEGSRLTVL.